Below, 18 T cell receptor beta chains from the same sample are listed, as sequenced in a study of molecular identifiers for immune sequencing clone quantification. MiXCR, applied by TCRdb to the PCR reads, yields one record per CDR3 protein. The sample records around 94,000 distinct CDR3 sequences, under 40% being singletons. The sample comprised naive CD8+ T cells from blood, with Jurkat cell RNA spiked in. The sample's subset: FACS-sorted CD8+CD4-CCR7+CD45RA+ naive T cells. These receptor sequences come from a human donor in good health. Some libraries in this study had Jurkat cell RNA spiked in.

This clonotype was found a few times. This rearrangement joins TRBV28 to TRBJ2-3, with 15 bases identical to TRBD2. The CDR3 length is 17 residues. Per the germline V gene, CDR1 is MDHEN and CDR2 is SYDVKM. V shed 4 bases, J shed 3 bases, and the junction held 5 bases outside the gene matches. This CDR3 reads CASSSPGLAGGTDTQYF. In DNA form, the CDR3 reads TGTGCCAGCAGTTCTCCGGGACTAGCGGGAGGAACAGATACGCAGTATTTT.

The count of this clonotype is one. As the CDR3 is not closed by the conserved phenylalanine or tryptophan, this likely results from a read error. The chain recombines TRBV19 with TRBJ1-5, with D possibly being TRBD1 (5 bases). The CDR3 covers 16 residues. Germline V lookup: CDR1 LNHDA, CDR2 SQIVND (reference sequence). V gave up 7 bases and J gave up 0 bases, with 16 bases separating them. CDR3 residues: CASNPGQTSSNQPQHI. Here the CDR3 DNA reads TGTGCCAGTAACCCCGGACAAACCTCTAGCAATCAGCCCCAGCATATT.

The chain employs TRBV7-9 and TRBJ2-2; a possible D gene is TRBD1 (6 bases). V dropped 4 bases and J dropped 5 bases, with 17 bases sitting between them. The CDR3 runs to 16 residues. Per germline, CDR1 SEHNR and CDR2 FQNEAQ (reference sequence). CDR3 loop: CASSSPGTHGTGELFF. The CDR3 DNA reads TGTGCCAGCAGCTCGCCCGGGACACATGGGACCGGGGAGCTGTTTTTT.

This chain's CDR3 is CASSSGKRGYTDTQYF. CDR3 nucleotide sequence: TGTGCCAGCAGCTCTGGAAAGCGGGGGTACACAGATACGCAGTATTTT. This chain uses TRBV5-4 with TRBJ2-3, with 8 bases identical to TRBD2. V lost 3 bases and J lost 2; bases outside the gene matches: 8. Germline CDR1 SGHNT, CDR2 YYREEE (reference sequence). The CDR3 loop spans 16 amino acids.

This clonotype was detected a few times. The chain carries TRBV29-1 and TRBJ2-1; 12 nucleotides align to TRBD2. V shed 7 bases, J shed 9 bases, and the junction held 13 bases outside the gene matches. The CDR3 consists of 15 residues. From germline, CDR1 is SQVTM and CDR2 ANQGSEA. The CDR3 loop reads CSARTPSGRVFEQFF. For the CDR3, the DNA is TGCAGCGCCCGAACCCCTAGCGGGAGGGTATTTGAGCAGTTCTTC.

This clonotype has a handful of counts. The chain combines TRBV27 with TRBJ1-5; the D is unclear. CDR3 length: 12 amino acids. Germline V lookup: CDR1 MNHEY, CDR2 SMNVEV (reference sequence). The V end was cut by 5 bases, the J end by 3 bases, with 5 bases between. The CDR3 region is CASSDPNQPQHF. In DNA, the CDR3 is TGTGCCAGCAGTGATCCCAATCAGCCCCAGCATTTT.

The V call is TRBV5-6, the J call TRBJ1-5; the D gene is possibly TRBD1 (5 bases). CDR1 is SGHDT and CDR2 is YYEEEE in the germline V gene. Between the trimmed V and J ends, which lost 0 bases and 3 bases, there was a span of 13 bases. This CDR3 contains 16 residues. CDR3 coding DNA: TGTGCCAGCAGCTTGGCCTGGGACCCCCCCAATCAGCCCCAGCATTTT. Protein: CASSLAWDPPNQPQHF.

This clonotype was recorded a few times. The J gene is TRBJ2-3, the V gene TRBV28; tentatively, D is TRBD2 (5 bases). The CDR3 contains 14 residues. Per the germline V gene, CDR1 is MDHEN and CDR2 is SYDVKM. The V end lost 5 bases, the J end lost 3 bases, and 12 bases lay between the germline ends. The CDR3 DNA follows: TGTGCCAGCAGTCTCTTGACGGGAACAGATACGCAGTATTTT. Protein: CASSLLTGTDTQYF.

Details on this clonotype: An end of the junction does not agree with germline; a read error may underlie this. The chain combines TRBV28 with TRBJ2-1; TRBD2 matches at 8 bases. The CDR3 spans 22 residues. CDR1 is MDHEN, CDR2 SYDVKM, per germline. The CDR3 DNA sequence: TGTTCCAGCAGTCGCCCCGGACCTGACGCGACTAGCGTTGAGAGCTCCTACAATGAGCAGTTCTTC. This encodes CSSSRPGPDATSVESSYNEQFF.

The chain carries TRBV12-3 or TRBV12-4 and TRBJ2-3; a weak D match, TRBD1 (6 bases). Trimming removed 7 bases from V and 5 bases from J, with 16 bases in between. The CDR3 covers 14 residues. Here the CDR3 reads CASNEGQLIDTQYF. The CDR3 DNA is TGTGCCAGCAACGAAGGACAGCTTATAGATACGCAGTATTTT.

The J gene is TRBJ2-1, the V gene TRBV25-1; 7 nucleotides align to TRBD2. Looked up from germline, CDR1 is MGHDK and CDR2 is SYGVNS. J gave up 4 bases and V 5 bases, and 14 bases lay outside the gene matches. The CDR3 totals 17 residues. In nucleotides, the CDR3 is TGTGCCAGCAGTACCCTTGAGGGGAGGGTCCAGTACAATGAGCAGTTCTTC. It translates to CASSTLEGRVQYNEQFF.

V gene TRBV20-1 combines with J gene TRBJ1-6; a possible D gene is TRBD1 (5 bases). The CDR3 spans 15 residues. Per germline, CDR1 DFQATT and CDR2 SNEGSKA (reference sequence). The V end was cut by 3 bases, the J end by 5 bases, with 14 bases between. The CDR3 nucleotides are TGCAGTGCTAGCGTCAGGGATATGGATAATTCACCCCTCCACTTT. As protein: CSASVRDMDNSPLHF.

This chain joins TRBV5-5 and TRBJ2-7, with D perhaps given as TRBD1 or TRBD2 (5 bases each). CDR3 length: 14 amino acids. The V and J ends lost 1 base and 6 bases respectively, with 14 bases between them. Germline-derived CDR1 and CDR2 are SGHKS and YYEKEE (reference sequence). The CDR3 loop is CASSLPGPTSEQYF. Here the CDR3 DNA reads TGTGCCAGCAGCTTGCCGGGGCCGACCTCCGAGCAGTACTTC.

The chain has TRBV20-1 and TRBJ2-2; D call uncertain. Trimming stripped 3 bases from V and 4 bases from J, with 6 bases between. Germline V gives CDR1 DFQATT, CDR2 SNEGSKA (reference sequence). This CDR3 region has 12 residues. The CDR3 nucleotides are TGCAGTGCTAGCAGAGGCACCGGGGAGCTGTTTTTT. The encoded protein is CSASRGTGELFF.

V and J are TRBV7-3 and TRBJ2-4; 9 bases are shared with TRBD1. CDR3 length equals 16 residues. Looked up from germline, CDR1 is SGHTA and CDR2 is FQGTGA. The ends lost 3 bases at V and 4 bases at J; junction bases unmatched: 7. CDR3 loop: CASSLVRGTGKNIQYF. CDR3 DNA: TGTGCCAGCAGCTTGGTGAGAGGGACAGGGAAAAACATTCAGTACTTC. Full variable domain (outside the CDR3, taken from reference TRBV7-3 and TRBJ2-4): GAGVSQTPSNKVTEKGKYVELRCDPISGHTALYWYRQSLGQGPEFLIYFQGTGAADDSGLPNDRFFAVRPEGSVSTLKIQRTERGDSAVYLCASSLVRGTGKNIQYFGAGTRLSVL.

This clonotype is categorized as medium-sized. V usage is TRBV29-1 and J usage is TRBJ1-1; 7 bases line up with TRBD1. The CDR3 is 11 residues long. Germline V gene sequence: CDR1 SQVTM, CDR2 ANQGSEA. Unmatched junction bases numbered 1, after V lost 6 bases and J lost 3 bases. The CDR3 sequence is CSVQGDTEAFF. The CDR3 DNA sequence: TGCAGCGTCCAGGGGGACACTGAAGCTTTCTTT. Supplemented by reference TRBV29-1 and TRBJ1-1, the full variable domain reads SAVISQKPSRDICQRGTSLTIQCQVDSQVTMMFWYRQQPGQSLTLIATANQGSEATYESGFVIDKFPISRPNLTFSTLTVSNMSPEDSSIYLCSVQGDTEAFFGQGTRLTVV.

With respect to this clonotype: A read error may explain this, as a much larger clone is one base away. The J gene is TRBJ2-7, the V gene TRBV7-8, with a possible D match to TRBD1 (5 bases). Germline V gene lookup returns CDR1 SGHVS and CDR2 FQNEAQ. V shed 5 bases and J shed 2 bases, with 13 bases lying between them. This CDR3 spans 14 amino acids. CDR3 residues: CASSIDQGPYEQYF. In DNA, the CDR3 is TGTGCCAGCAGCATAGATCAGGGCCCCTACGAGCAGTACTTC.

Only a few counts were recorded for this clonotype. CDR3 sequence: CASSLTPIRGCAQPQHF. The DNA for the CDR3 is TGTGCCAGCAGCTTAACGCCGATCAGGGGGTGCGCTCAGCCCCAGCATTTT. The rearrangement uses TRBV7-3 and TRBJ1-5, with TRBD1 identical over 7 bases. Germline V gene sequence: CDR1 SGHTA, CDR2 FQGTGA. There are 17 residues in the CDR3. J was trimmed by 6 bases and V by 0 bases; bases with no gene match: 11.